A single sample is the source of the 24 T cell receptor beta chains below, sequenced in a study of radiotherapy plus CTLA-4 blockade in lung cancer. Clones were sequenced by immunoSEQ multiplex PCR, and TCRdb holds only the in-frame ones, with some missing. The sample contains more than 55,000 clones, around 80% of which appear only once. Specimen: peripheral blood, collected from a patient treated with radiotherapy plus ipilimumab. These receptors were obtained from a human donor with non-small cell lung cancer who had a complete response to radiotherapy plus ipilimumab.

The CDR3 is CAWSKGVIITGELFF. In DNA, the CDR3 is TGTGCCTGGAGTAAGGGGGTAATTATCACCGGGGAGCTGTTTTTT. This chain connects TRBV30 to TRBJ2-2; perhaps TRBD1 as D (6 bases). The ends were cut back, 2 bases at V and 4 bases at J, with 14 bases in the middle. Germline CDR1 reads GTSNPN; CDR2 reads SVGIG (reference sequence). The CDR3 runs to 15 residues.

This rearrangement joins TRBV27 to TRBJ1-2; D possibly corresponds to TRBD1 (5 bases). The CDR3 contains 14 residues. Trimming cost V 0 bases and J 5 bases, with 10 bases left between them. Germline V lookup: CDR1 MNHEY, CDR2 SMNVEV (reference sequence). The CDR3 sequence is CASSLSWGGYGYTF. Here the CDR3 DNA reads TGTGCCAGCAGTTTATCTTGGGGGGGGTATGGCTACACCTTC.

The chain joins TRBV7-2 to TRBJ2-7, with D hard to call. From germline, CDR1 is SGHTA and CDR2 FQGNSA. The CDR3 covers 12 residues. The V gene lost 4 bases and the J gene lost 4 bases, with 8 bases spanning the gap. This chain's CDR3 is CASSSNSYEQYF. The CDR3 DNA reads TGTGCCAGCAGCTCGAACTCTTACGAGCAGTACTTC.

CDR3 DNA: TGTGCCAGCAGCTTAGCCCAGGGACAAGAGGGTAATTCACCCCTCCACTTT. The encoded protein is CASSLAQGQEGNSPLHF. The V and J genes are TRBV7-6 and TRBJ1-6, with D maybe TRBD1 (6 bases). The V end was cut by 0 bases, the J end by 6 bases, with 15 bases between. Germline V gene lookup returns CDR1 SGHVS and CDR2 FNYEAQ. The CDR3 sequence is 17 residues long.

The V gene is TRBV5-1, the J gene TRBJ2-5; 10 bases are a match to TRBD2. The germline V gene has CDR1 SGHRS and CDR2 YFSETQ. The CDR3 extends over 16 amino acids. V lost 1 base to trimming and J lost 0 bases; unmatched junction nucleotides: 3. The CDR3 bases are TGCGCCAGCAGCTTGTCAACTAGCGGGGACCAAGAGACCCAGTACTTC. Encoded protein: CASSLSTSGDQETQYF.

The chain is built from TRBV19 and TRBJ1-1, with D possibly matching TRBD1 (6 bases). Germline assignment: CDR1 LNHDA and CDR2 SQIVND (reference sequence). The germline V and J ends were trimmed by 1 base and 2 bases, with 8 bases remaining between them. CDR3 length equals 14 residues. The chain's CDR3 is CASSIGDTNTEAFF. CDR3 nucleotide sequence: TGTGCCAGTAGTATAGGGGACACAAACACTGAAGCTTTCTTT.

The V and J genes are TRBV30 and TRBJ2-5; D ambiguous. The J call could be wrong; TRBJ2-7 is a better fit for the DNA end. CDR1 and CDR2 from the germline V gene are GTSNPN and SVGIG (reference sequence). This CDR3 contains 12 residues. CDR3 sequence: CAWSAYNYEQYF. The CDR3 DNA is TGTGCCTGGAGTGCCTACAACTACGAGCAGTACTTC.

The genes are TRBV7-9 and TRBJ1-1; D not resolved. Germline CDR1 reads SEHNR; CDR2 reads FQNEAQ (reference sequence). Trimming stripped 5 bases from V and 1 base from J, with 11 bases between. There are 14 residues in the CDR3. CDR3 nucleotides: TGTGCCAGCAGCCCCCGTACAACGAACACTGAAGCTTTCTTT. As protein: CASSPRTTNTEAFF.

The V gene is TRBV27, the J gene TRBJ1-6; TRBD1 aligns across 8 bases. The CDR3 is made up of 15 amino acids. V lost 5 bases to trimming and J lost 10 bases; unmatched junction nucleotides: 10. CDR1 MNHEY and CDR2 SMNVEV come from the germline V gene (reference sequence). The CDR3 sequence: CASSLGQGIGSPLHF. As DNA, the CDR3 is TGTGCCAGCAGTCTCGGACAGGGTATTGGGTCACCCCTCCACTTT.

The chain employs TRBV5-1 and TRBJ2-3, with D possibly matching TRBD2 (6 bases). CDR1 and CDR2 from the germline V gene are SGHRS and YFSETQ. Between the trimmed V and J ends, which lost 6 bases and 0 bases, there was a span of 14 bases. The CDR3 loop spans 15 amino acids. The CDR3 reads CASTRDLSSTDTQYF. The CDR3, as DNA: TGCGCCAGCACCCGGGACTTATCTAGCACAGATACGCAGTATTTT.

V usage is TRBV5-6 and J usage is TRBJ2-5, with a possible D match to TRBD1 (5 bases). The tail of the sequence fits TRBJ2-7 better, so the J call may be wrong. Germline V lookup: CDR1 SGHDT, CDR2 YYEEEE. The CDR3 has 16 residues. The CDR3 nucleotides are TGTGCCAGCAGCTTGTATAAAGTCCGAGACAGCTACGAGCAGTACTTC. As protein: CASSLYKVRDSYEQYF.

The gene calls are TRBV19 and TRBJ1-5; 7 nucleotides line up with TRBD1. CDR1 is LNHDA and CDR2 is SQIVND in the germline V gene (reference sequence). Trimming cost V 3 bases and J 6 bases; bases outside gene matches: 8. The length of the CDR3 is 15 residues. The DNA of the CDR3 is TGTGCCAGTAGTATCAGGGGGGCATTTGGTCAGCCCCAGCATTTT. Translating gives CASSIRGAFGQPQHF.

This clone has only one observation. As the CDR3 is not closed by the conserved phenylalanine or tryptophan, this likely results from a read error. The chain carries TRBV6-5 and TRBJ1-2; tentatively, D is TRBD1 (5 bases). Between the trimmed V and J ends, which lost 0 bases and 8 bases, there was a span of 16 bases. The CDR3 loop spans 15 amino acids. Germline V gene data show CDR1 as MNHEY and CDR2 as SVGAGI. DNA of the CDR3: TGTGCCAGCAGTTACTCGATCACAGGCCCTCAAGGCTACACCCTC. Residues: CASSYSITGPQGYTL.

The V gene is TRBV30, the J gene TRBJ2-5; tentatively, D is TRBD1 (7 bases). V dropped 0 bases and J dropped 5 bases, with 22 bases sitting between them. In germline, CDR1 is GTSNPN, CDR2 SVGIG (reference sequence). The CDR3 is 17 amino acids. Here the CDR3 reads CAWSVPLRQGGRETQYF. CDR3 sequence (DNA): TGTGCCTGGAGTGTACCCCTGCGGCAGGGGGGAAGGGAGACCCAGTACTTC.

This clone has more than one count but fewer than ten. V and J are TRBV12-5 and TRBJ1-6; D perhaps matches TRBD1 (6 bases). This CDR3 is built from 16 residues. Germline values: CDR1 LGHNT, CDR2 FRNRAP. Trimming shortened V by 4 bases and J by 9 bases, and 19 bases separated the two germline ends. Here the CDR3 reads CASGSVPGEGGSPLHF. CDR3 sequence (DNA): TGTGCTAGTGGTTCTGTCCCAGGGGAAGGGGGTTCACCCCTCCACTTT.

This rearrangement joins TRBV2 to TRBJ2-4; TRBD2 might be the D (5 bases). The length of the CDR3 is 16 residues. The germline V gene encodes CDR1 SNHLY and CDR2 FYNNEI. V was pared by 4 bases and J by 3 bases, with 16 bases between. The CDR3 DNA reads as TGTGCCAGCAGTGTTATGAGAGGGATAGACAAAAACATTCAGTACTTC. Protein: CASSVMRGIDKNIQYF.

The chain has TRBV19 and TRBJ2-6, with 10 nucleotides matching TRBD1. This CDR3 contains 18 residues. With 5 bases clipped from V and 0 bases from J, the junction kept 7 bases outside the gene matches. Germline V gene sequence: CDR1 LNHDA, CDR2 SQIVND (reference sequence). The DNA of the CDR3 is TGTGCCAGTAGTTCCGACAGGGGGCTGAGCTCTGGGGCCAACGTCCTGACTTTC. Its protein product is CASSSDRGLSSGANVLTF. The whole variable domain, remainder taken from reference TRBV19 and TRBJ2-6, is DGGITQSPKYLFRKEGQNVTLSCEQNLNHDAMYWYRQDPGQGLRLIYYSQIVNDFQKGDIAEGYSVSREKKESFPLTVTSAQKNPTAFYLCASSSDRGLSSGANVLTFGAGSRLTVL.

This chain connects TRBV18 to TRBJ2-1; 8 bases map to TRBD2. CDR1 KGHSH and CDR2 LQKENI come from the germline V gene. The V gene end was trimmed by 0 bases and the J gene end by 7 bases; junction bases not matched to a gene: 11. This CDR3 comprises 17 residues. As DNA, the CDR3 is TGTGCCAGCTCACCACCGGCGGCGCGGGGGGTACGAAATGAGCAGTTCTTC. Its translation is CASSPPAARGVRNEQFF.

The chain links TRBV6-5 to TRBJ2-5, with D possibly matching TRBD1 (6 bases). Germline V gene data show CDR1 as MNHEY and CDR2 as SVGAGI. This CDR3 comprises 15 residues. V was trimmed by 0 bases and J by 7 bases, leaving 15 bases between them. CDR3 sequence: CASSYSRGRPVTQYF. CDR3 DNA sequence: TGTGCCAGCAGTTACTCCAGGGGACGGCCTGTGACCCAGTACTTC.

V usage is TRBV19 and J usage is TRBJ1-3; D is possibly TRBD1 (6 bases). V lost 9 bases and J lost 0, with 15 bases in between. The CDR3 consists of 15 residues. Germline lookup yields CDR1 LNHDA and CDR2 SQIVND (reference sequence). The CDR3 nucleotides read TGTGCCAGCACGTACAGGGTTAGCTCTGGAAACACCATATATTTT. Residues: CASTYRVSSGNTIYF.

The chain has TRBV7-9 and TRBJ1-6; D may be TRBD1 (5 bases). CDR3 size: 14 residues. Trimming removed 3 bases at V and 9 bases at J, with 12 bases between. Germline CDR1 and CDR2: SEHNR and FQNEAQ (reference sequence). The CDR3 nucleotides read TGTGCCAGCAGCTTTACAGGAAGGTCTTCACCCCTCCACTTT. Protein: CASSFTGRSSPLHF. The whole variable domain, filled in from reference TRBV7-9 and TRBJ1-6, reads DTGVSQNPRHKITKRGQNVTFRCDPISEHNRLYWYRQTLGQGPEFLTYFQNEAQLEKSRLLSDRFSAERPKGSFSTLEIQRTEQGDSAMYLCASSFTGRSSPLHFGNGTRLTVT.

The V call is TRBV7-9, the J call TRBJ2-2; 8 bases line up with TRBD1. Germline trimming cut 5 bases from V and 6 bases from J; bases unmatched to any gene: 14. From germline, CDR1 is SEHNR and CDR2 FQNEAQ (reference sequence). The CDR3 contains 17 residues. The CDR3 coding sequence is TGTGCCAGCAGCGACCCCCGTGGACAGGGTTCGGCCGGGGAGCTGTTTTTT. Residues: CASSDPRGQGSAGELFF.

This clone was picked up a small number of times. Compared with germline, one end of the junction differs, possibly owing to a read error. This rearrangement joins TRBV7-7 to TRBJ2-1, with 9 positions matching TRBD1. This CDR3 region has 14 residues. CDR1 is SSHAT and CDR2 is FNYEAQ in the germline V gene (reference sequence). CDR3: CASSAGTGLNEQFF. The CDR3 coding sequence is TGTGCTAGCAGCGCCGGGACAGGGTTAAATGAGCAGTTCTTC.

The chain couples TRBV7-6 to TRBJ2-5; D not certain. V was trimmed by 2 bases and J by 2 bases, leaving 6 bases between them. The V gene's germline CDR1 is SGHVS and CDR2 FNYEAQ. This CDR3 has 13 amino acids. The CDR3 region has the DNA TGTGCCAGCAGCTTAATTCTACAAGAGACCCAGTACTTC. The encoded protein is CASSLILQETQYF. Filled out from reference TRBV7-6 and TRBJ2-5, the complete variable domain reads GAGVSQSPRYKVTKRGQDVALRCDPISGHVSLYWYRQALGQGPEFLTYFNYEAQQDKSGLPNDRFSAERPEGSISTLTIQRTEQRDSAMYRCASSLILQETQYFGPGTRLLVL.